One and the same sample provided the 17 T cell receptor beta chains below, sequenced in a study of OX40 agonist ivuxolimab in advanced cancers. The assay was immunoSEQ multiplex PCR, and TCRdb's table has in-frame clones only and misses some. This sample carries under 50,000 clones, roughly 80% of them seen once, and the ten largest clones take 4% to 6%. Sequenced here: CD4+ or CD8+ T cells sorted from blood, sampled in a trial of the OX40 agonist ivuxolimab. The source is an adult with an advanced solid tumor such as melanoma, head and neck, liver or kidney cancer.

The chain combines TRBV19 with TRBJ1-4; 7 bases map to TRBD1. This CDR3 is 15 amino acids long. Germline trimming cut 3 bases from V and 4 bases from J; bases unmatched to any gene: 5. Germline V gives CDR1 LNHDA, CDR2 SQIVND (reference sequence). The CDR3 sequence is CASSIGQVNNEKLFF. CDR3 nucleotides: TGTGCCAGTAGTATTGGACAGGTTAATAATGAAAAACTGTTTTTT. Full variable domain (missing parts from reference TRBV19 and TRBJ1-4): DGGITQSPKYLFRKEGQNVTLSCEQNLNHDAMYWYRQDPGQGLRLIYYSQIVNDFQKGDIAEGYSVSREKKESFPLTVTSAQKNPTAFYLCASSIGQVNNEKLFFGSGTQLSVL.

The chain carries TRBV2 and TRBJ2-5; D gene uncertain. V lost 6 bases, J lost 0 bases, and 5 bases lay in between. Germline V CDR1 and CDR2: SNHLY, FYNNEI. The CDR3 totals 12 residues. The CDR3 nucleotides read TGTGCCAGCAGAACAGACCAAGAGACCCAGTACTTC. This codes for CASRTDQETQYF.

The chain couples TRBV11-2 to TRBJ1-2; TRBD1 agrees at 7 bases. Per the germline V gene, CDR1 is SGHAT and CDR2 is FQNNGV. The junction had 12 bases not matched to a gene; V was cut back by 4 bases and J by 4 bases. The CDR3 has 16 residues. CDR3 coding DNA: TGTGCCAGCAGCTCCGACCAACTAGGGGGCTTCTATGGCTACACCTTC. It yields the protein CASSSDQLGGFYGYTF.

The V and J genes are TRBV5-4 and TRBJ2-1, with TRBD2 identical over 8 bases. CDR1 SGHNT and CDR2 YYREEE come from the germline V gene (reference sequence). CDR3 size: 12 residues. The V and J ends lost 0 bases and 15 bases, in that order; junction bases with no gene match: 5. CDR3 bases: TGTGCCAGCAGCTTGGACGGGAGGGGCCTGTTCTTC. The encoded protein is CASSLDGRGLFF.

The chain uses TRBV28 and TRBJ2-5, with a possible D match to TRBD1 (6 bases). Germline V gene lookup returns CDR1 MDHEN and CDR2 SYDVKM. The CDR3 covers 13 residues. Trimming left V 3 bases short and J 5 bases short, with 10 bases between. The CDR3 DNA is TGTGCCAGCAGTTTTGGGGGCCGGGAGACCCAGTACTTC. Translated: CASSFGGRETQYF.

This clone was observed a handful of times. The rearrangement uses TRBV18 and TRBJ2-5, with D unclear. The CDR3 spans 12 residues. Germline-derived CDR1 and CDR2 are KGHSH and LQKENI. Deletions cut 6 bases from V and 0 bases from J, with 5 bases between. For the CDR3, the DNA is TGTGCCAGCTCTTCGTACCAAGAGACCCAGTACTTC. Protein: CASSSYQETQYF. Supplemented by reference TRBV18 and TRBJ2-5, the full variable domain reads NAGVMQNPRHLVRRRGQEARLRCSPMKGHSHVYWYRQLPEEGLKFMVYLQKENIIDESGMPKERFSAEFPKEGPSILRIQQVVRGDSAAYFCASSSYQETQYFGPGTRLLVL.

Notes on this clone: Other nucleotide sequences in the sample specify the same CDR3. The rearrangement uses TRBV28 and TRBJ1-1; D is perhaps TRBD1 (6 bases). The length of the CDR3 is 14 residues. Germline V gives CDR1 MDHEN, CDR2 SYDVKM. Trimming pared 2 bases from V and 6 bases from J, leaving 13 bases between. The CDR3 sequence: CASSLPIGGPEAFF. CDR3 in DNA: TGTGCCAGCAGTTTACCCATTGGGGGCCCTGAAGCTTTCTTT.

This sequence joins TRBV4-1 and TRBJ2-5; TRBD2 might be the D (5 bases). The germline CDR1 and CDR2 sequences are MGHRA and YSYEKL. Deletions cut 1 base from V and 5 bases from J, with 11 bases between. The CDR3 consists of 14 residues. CDR3 residues: CASSQVGGRETQYF. As DNA, the CDR3 is TGCGCCAGCAGCCAAGTCGGCGGGCGGGAGACCCAGTACTTC.

J is TRBJ1-3 and V is TRBV2, with D uncertain. Germline CDR1 and CDR2: SNHLY and FYNNEI. The CDR3 has 14 amino acids. V gave up 5 bases and J gave up 3 bases, with 11 bases separating them. CDR3 region: CASSPPWGGNTIYF. The DNA of the CDR3 is TGTGCCAGCAGTCCCCCATGGGGTGGAAACACCATATATTTT.

V and J are TRBV30 and TRBJ2-7; D gene unclear. CDR3 length equals 10 residues. Deletions cut 8 bases from V and 6 bases from J, with 11 bases between. Germline V gene lookup returns CDR1 GTSNPN and CDR2 SVGIG (reference sequence). As DNA, the CDR3 is TGTGCCCTGGGCTTGAGCGAGCAGTACTTC. This sequence encodes CALGLSEQYF.

This sequence joins TRBV2 and TRBJ1-2; a weak D match, TRBD1 (5 bases). CDR1 SNHLY and CDR2 FYNNEI come from the germline V gene. V was shortened by 4 bases and J by 4 bases, with 16 bases between the two germline ends. The CDR3 covers 15 residues. Written as DNA, the CDR3 is TGTGCCAGCAGTGCTCTGACAGCGGCTGGCTATGGCTACACCTTC. It yields the protein CASSALTAAGYGYTF.

This clone was observed a single time. The genes are TRBV9 and TRBJ2-1; tentatively, D is TRBD1 or TRBD2 (6 bases each). CDR1 SGDLS and CDR2 YYNGEE come from the germline V gene. The CDR3 is 16 residues long. Deletions cut 3 bases from V and 7 bases from J, with 20 bases between. This chain's CDR3 is CASSDARGLLSNEQFF. The DNA of the CDR3 is TGTGCCAGCAGCGACGCCCGGGGGCTTTTATCAAATGAGCAGTTCTTC. The variable domain in full, with the rest retrieved from reference TRBV9 and TRBJ2-1, is DSGVTQTPKHLITATGQRVTLRCSPRSGDLSVYWYQQSLDQGLQFLIQYYNGEERAKGNILERFSAQQFPDLHSELNLSSLELGDSALYFCASSDARGLLSNEQFFGPGTRLTVL.

The chain uses TRBV6-9 and TRBJ2-7, with D perhaps matching TRBD1 or TRBD2 (5 bases each). The V end was cut by 5 bases, the J end by 4 bases, with 18 bases between. The CDR3 is made up of 15 amino acids. Germline V gives CDR1 MNHGY, CDR2 SVAAGI. The CDR3: CASSTPAGARYEQYF. The CDR3, as DNA: TGTGCCAGCAGTACCCCCGCCGGGGCGAGGTACGAGCAGTACTTC.

V and J are TRBV19 and TRBJ1-1; D ambiguous. This CDR3 comprises 12 residues. The V end was cut by 1 base, the J end by 10 bases, with 10 bases between. Germline CDR1 and CDR2: LNHDA and SQIVND (reference sequence). The CDR3 sequence is CASSIAQSVAFF. The CDR3 coding sequence is TGTGCCAGTAGTATAGCCCAGTCGGTAGCTTTCTTT.

V and J are TRBV18 and TRBJ1-3, with unresolved D. CDR1 and CDR2 from the germline V gene are KGHSH and LQKENI. CDR3 length: 19 amino acids. With 3 bases removed from V and 3 bases from J, the gap between germline ends came to 24 bases. In DNA form, the CDR3 reads TGTGCCAGCTCACCCATAAACCGAATGGGAGGGAGCGGTGGAAACACCATATATTTT. This translates into CASSPINRMGGSGGNTIYF.

V is TRBV5-1 and J is TRBJ2-7; TRBD2 matches 8 bases. Germline trimming cut 6 bases from V and 4 bases from J; bases unmatched to any gene: 15. The V gene's germline CDR1 is SGHRS and CDR2 YFSETQ. The CDR3 is 16 residues long. For the CDR3, the DNA is TGCGCCAGCACCCACGAGGGGGGTAGCGGGATATACGAGCAGTACTTC. It translates to CASTHEGGSGIYEQYF.

The chain joins TRBV10-3 to TRBJ1-1; possible D gene TRBD1, 6 bases. Germline CDR1 reads ENHRY; CDR2 reads SYGVKD. The CDR3 runs 17 residues. With 6 bases removed from V and 1 base from J, the gap between germline ends came to 21 bases. Here the CDR3 reads CAIRAGQGSGSNTEAFF. As DNA, the CDR3 is TGTGCCATCAGGGCGGGCCAGGGGAGTGGATCGAACACTGAAGCTTTCTTT.